The 23 T cell receptor beta chains given below trace back to one sample, sequenced in a study of cytomegalovirus exposure and HLA in healthy donors (dated by TCRdb to 2015 to 2018). Receptor amplification or capture employed the immunoSEQ multiplex PCR assay. A mixture of 60 forward primers for TCR Vbeta segments and 13 reverse primers for TCR Jbeta segments was used in the multiplex PCR. Imported from immuneACCESS, the table was reduced by TCRdb to in-frame sequences with V and J called. These copies leave out some clones; in studies compared against another copy, an unresolved V gene accounts for under half, and the cause of the remainder is not known. The sample table holds over 100,000 clones, of which about 86% were seen once. The leading ten clones occupy less than 5.5% of the sample. The sequencing input was PBMCs. All receptors come from a woman aged 30 to 39 in good health and CMV-seronegative.

This chain joins TRBV14 and TRBJ2-7; 9 bases line up with TRBD2. J lost 2 bases, V lost 4 bases, and 6 bases had no gene match. The germline gives CDR1 SGHDN, CDR2 FVKESK. The CDR3 totals 15 residues. The DNA for the CDR3 is TGTGCCAGCAGCCGTGAGCGGGAGGTACCCTACGAGCAGTACTTC. It encodes CASSREREVPYEQYF.

J is TRBJ1-5 and V is TRBV4-1; no reliable D call. CDR1 is MGHRA, CDR2 YSYEKL, per germline. The CDR3 covers 14 residues. Trimming cost V 3 bases and J 7 bases, with 13 bases left between them. CDR3 coding DNA: TGCGCCAGCAGCCATTTGGGGAGCGAGCAGCCCCAGCATTTT. The encoded protein is CASSHLGSEQPQHF.

The V call is TRBV4-3, the J call TRBJ1-3; D is unclear. The CDR3 spans 14 residues. V was shortened by 0 bases and J by 4 bases, with 7 bases between the two germline ends. Germline-derived CDR1 and CDR2 are LGHNA and YSLEER. The CDR3 spells CASSQDPFGNTIYF. As DNA, the CDR3 is TGCGCCAGCAGCCAAGATCCCTTCGGAAACACCATATATTTT.

The CDR3 loop reads CASSVDLGGLQETQYF. CDR3 coding DNA: TGTGCCAGCAGCGTCGATTTAGGGGGATTACAAGAGACCCAGTACTTC. V and J are TRBV9 and TRBJ2-5; a possible D gene is TRBD1 (6 bases). Germline CDR1 is SGDLS and CDR2 is YYNGEE. The germline V and J ends were trimmed by 2 bases and 2 bases, with 16 bases remaining between them. The CDR3 contains 16 residues.

This clone was found a few times. J is TRBJ1-1 and V is TRBV4-1; D call uncertain. Germline CDR1 reads MGHRA; CDR2 reads YSYEKL. The CDR3 has 13 residues. Trimming removed 6 bases from V and 0 bases from J, with 8 bases in between. CDR3 loop: CASSPLLNTEAFF. The CDR3 bases are TGCGCCAGCAGTCCCCTCCTGAACACTGAAGCTTTCTTT.

The sample holds a few counts of this clone. The chain uses TRBV5-1 and TRBJ1-1; 9 bases are shared with TRBD1. The CDR3 has 15 amino acids. The J segment lost 4 bases and the V segment lost 4 bases, leaving 8 bases of the junction unmatched. Germline CDR1 and CDR2: SGHRS and YFSETQ. The CDR3 is CASSQGQGLGTEAFF. The CDR3 DNA is TGCGCCAGCAGCCAAGGACAGGGGTTAGGCACTGAAGCTTTCTTT.

The chain is built from TRBV7-9 and TRBJ2-5; 13 nucleotides match TRBD2. The J call may not be correct, given that the DNA end is closer to TRBJ2-7. The CDR3 sequence is 15 residues long. CDR1 is SEHNR, CDR2 FQNEAQ, per germline (reference sequence). The CDR3: CASSTGTSGIYEQYF. The DNA of the CDR3 is TGTGCCAGCAGCACGGGGACTAGCGGGATTTACGAGCAGTACTTC.

This clone was detected a few times. The chain recombines TRBV5-4 with TRBJ1-2; 7 bases align to TRBD1. The trim removed 4 bases at V and 4 bases at J, leaving 10 bases unmatched. Germline V gene lookup returns CDR1 SGHNT and CDR2 YYREEE (reference sequence). This CDR3 region has 15 residues. The CDR3 here is CASSPGTETSYGYTF. CDR3 coding DNA: TGTGCCAGCAGCCCCGGGACAGAAACCTCCTATGGCTACACCTTC.

V usage is TRBV5-1 and J usage is TRBJ1-2; the D gene is possibly TRBD1 (6 bases). This CDR3 has 12 amino acids. Per the germline V gene, CDR1 is SGHRS and CDR2 is YFSETQ. Trimming shortened V by 4 bases and J by 6 bases, and 10 bases separated the two germline ends. DNA of the CDR3: TGCGCCAGCAGCGCTTACAGGGATGGCTACACCTTC. Translation: CASSAYRDGYTF.

The V call is TRBV7-9, the J call TRBJ1-2, with a weak D call TRBD1 (6 bases). The CDR3 totals 16 residues. The ends were cut back, 8 bases at V and 2 bases at J, with 21 bases in the middle. Germline V gives CDR1 SEHNR, CDR2 FQNEAQ (reference sequence). In DNA form, the CDR3 reads TGTGCCAGCGGCCCAGGGGTGTCAGGGGCGAACTATGGCTACACCTTC. This codes for CASGPGVSGANYGYTF.

V is TRBV5-4 and J is TRBJ2-7; no clear D. Trimming cost V 0 bases and J 0 bases, with 7 bases left between them. The CDR3 runs to 14 residues. The germline V gene encodes CDR1 SGHNT and CDR2 YYREEE (reference sequence). The CDR3 reads CASSLGPDSYEQYF. CDR3 DNA sequence: TGTGCCAGCAGCTTGGGTCCAGACTCCTACGAGCAGTACTTC. The variable domain in full, completed from reference TRBV5-4 and TRBJ2-7, reads ETGVTQSPTHLIKTRGQQVTLRCSSQSGHNTVSWYQQALGQGPQFIFQYYREEENGRGNFPPRFSGLQFPNYSSELNVNALELDDSALYLCASSLGPDSYEQYFGPGTRLTVT.

DNA of the CDR3: TGTGCCACCAGCAGAAGAGGGGGCGGATCGAATGAGCAGTTCTTC. Translation gives CATSRRGGGSNEQFF. This sequence joins TRBV15 and TRBJ2-1, with 7 bases that match TRBD1. J was trimmed by 7 bases and V by 2 bases; bases with no gene match: 8. The CDR3 is 15 residues long. Germline V gene sequence: CDR1 LNHNV, CDR2 YYDKDF (reference sequence).

The chain employs TRBV18 and TRBJ2-7, with D perhaps matching TRBD2 (5 bases). Trimming stripped 0 bases from V and 3 bases from J, with 12 bases between. Germline V lookup: CDR1 KGHSH, CDR2 LQKENI. This CDR3 has 15 amino acids. This CDR3 is CASSPPPHGIYEQYF. In DNA form, the CDR3 reads TGTGCCAGCTCACCACCACCACACGGGATCTACGAGCAGTACTTC.

The V gene is TRBV18, the J gene TRBJ1-1; D uncertain. The CDR3 sequence is 13 residues long. V shed 5 bases and J shed 3 bases, with 10 bases lying between them. CDR1 and CDR2 from the germline V gene are KGHSH and LQKENI. In DNA, the CDR3 is TGTGCCAGCTCAGGAGGGTGGGACACTGAAGCTTTCTTT. It is translated as CASSGGWDTEAFF.

This sequence joins TRBV6-6 and TRBJ1-1; 7 nucleotides agree with TRBD1. The CDR3 extends over 15 amino acids. V lost 0 bases and J lost 10; bases outside the gene matches: 11. CDR1 and CDR2 (germline): MNHNY, SVGAGI (reference sequence). Here the CDR3 reads CASSYSLTGSVGAFF. The DNA of the CDR3 is TGTGCCAGCAGTTACTCGTTGACAGGGAGTGTGGGAGCTTTCTTT.

The chain combines TRBV18 with TRBJ2-5; 8 bases align to TRBD2. The J call may be incorrect, as the DNA end agrees better with TRBJ2-7. Germline assignment: CDR1 KGHSH and CDR2 LQKENI. The CDR3 is 17 residues long. The chain's CDR3 is CASSPTAGVVNVYEQYF. The DNA of the CDR3 is TGTGCCAGCTCACCGACAGCGGGGGTGGTAAATGTCTACGAGCAGTACTTC.

V is TRBV4-1 and J is TRBJ2-3; D may be TRBD2 (8 bases). The CDR3 is 19 residues long. The ends were cut back, 0 bases at V and 0 bases at J, with 19 bases in the middle. CDR1 and CDR2 from the germline V gene are MGHRA and YSYEKL. The CDR3 protein is CASSQEQGPGGPSTDTQYF. The CDR3 bases are TGCGCCAGCAGCCAAGAACAGGGGCCGGGAGGGCCTAGCACAGATACGCAGTATTTT.

This clone has just a few counts. V and J are TRBV6-6 and TRBJ2-1, with no clear D. Germline V gene data show CDR1 as MNHNY and CDR2 as SVGAGI (reference sequence). The CDR3 spans 12 residues. The V end lost 2 bases, the J end lost 7 bases, and 6 bases lay between the germline ends. CDR3 bases: TGTGCCAGCAGTTACGGAGTGAATGAGCAGTTCTTC. It specifies CASSYGVNEQFF.

The gene calls are TRBV18 and TRBJ2-3, with 8 positions matching TRBD1. CDR3 length: 15 residues. Germline loops: CDR1 KGHSH, CDR2 LQKENI. V lost 3 bases to trimming and J lost 0 bases; unmatched junction nucleotides: 2. The CDR3 region is CASSPTGVSTDTQYF. The CDR3 nucleotides are TGTGCCAGCTCACCGACAGGGGTGAGCACAGATACGCAGTATTTT. The full variable domain, completed using reference TRBV18 and TRBJ2-3, is NAGVMQNPRHLVRRRGQEARLRCSPMKGHSHVYWYRQLPEEGLKFMVYLQKENIIDESGMPKERFSAEFPKEGPSILRIQQVVRGDSAAYFCASSPTGVSTDTQYFGPGTRLTVL.

The chain combines TRBV28 with TRBJ1-6; no reliable D call. In germline, CDR1 is MDHEN, CDR2 SYDVKM. V shed 5 bases and J shed 5 bases, with 10 bases lying between them. The CDR3 spans 14 residues. The DNA of the CDR3 is TGTGCCAGCAGTCGCCTATCCGATAATTCACCCCTCCACTTT. Translating it yields CASSRLSDNSPLHF.

The rearrangement joins TRBV7-8 to TRBJ2-7, with TRBD1 identical over 9 bases. CDR1 and CDR2 from the germline V gene are SGHVS and FQNEAQ. The CDR3 contains 14 residues. V shed 5 bases, J shed 1 base, and the junction held 3 bases outside the gene matches. The CDR3 reads CASSTGGRSYEQYF. The DNA of the CDR3 is TGTGCCAGCAGCACAGGGGGCAGGTCCTACGAGCAGTACTTC.

The V call is TRBV5-6, the J call TRBJ2-3; 8 positions agree with TRBD1. The CDR3 sequence is 13 residues long. V shed 5 bases, J shed 6 bases, and the junction held 5 bases outside the gene matches. CDR1 is SGHDT, CDR2 YYEEEE, per germline. CDR3 nucleotide sequence: TGTGCCAGCAGTCAGGGGGCAGCGGATACGCAGTATTTT. Its protein is CASSQGAADTQYF.

The chain has TRBV9 and TRBJ2-7; TRBD2 agrees at 7 bases. This CDR3 region has 15 residues. Germline V CDR1 and CDR2: SGDLS, YYNGEE. Trimming at V came to 4 bases and at J to 0 bases, leaving 7 bases not matched to a gene. The CDR3 sequence: CASSFGLENSYEQYF. CDR3 coding DNA: TGTGCCAGCAGCTTCGGACTAGAAAACTCCTACGAGCAGTACTTC.